This TCR beta chain was captured in a study of T-cell memory formation after mild COVID-19 (dated by TCRdb to the early 2020s). Regarding the research as a whole: Most TCR sequence clusters were specific to one of the two donors. Two young, previously healthy adult volunteers made up the cohort, one male and one female. T-cell clones expanding and contracting after mild COVID-19 in two donors were tracked by longitudinal TCRalpha and TCRbeta repertoire sequencing.

Taken from the germline V gene (reference sequence), the CDR1 and CDR2 loops are SEHNR and FQNEAQ. From the cysteine up to the phenylalanine, the CDR3 has a length of 14 residues. Left in the record is the CDR3 DNA by itself, 42 bases read in frame from the first base. Comment on this clonotype: Its antigen remains undetermined. Sequence at one end of the junction differs from germline and may be a read error.

PBMCs were isolated by Ficoll-Paque density gradient centrifugation. TCRdb names Illumina NovaSeq 6000 as the instrument used. TCRalpha and TCRbeta cDNA libraries were built by 5'RACE with constant-segment primers, adding sample barcodes and unique molecular identifiers. Trizol reagent was used to extract RNA from every sample. Amplification of the libraries took two PCR steps, and the second step added a second sample barcode plus Illumina TruSeq adapters. Sequencing of the libraries was done on an Illumina NovaSeq, producing 2 x 150 bp paired-end reads. The authors processed their data as follows. Demultiplexing of reads and collapsing into UMI-guided consensus sequences were performed with migec v1.2.7. Using mixcr v2.1.11, UMI consensuses were aligned to TRA and TRB V and J templates and then assembled into clonotypes. A clonotype was counted as expanded or contracted only when both edgeR and NoisET called the clonotype significant, with the noise models trained on biological replicates. For edgeR calls, the thresholds were a false discovery rate-adjusted p below 0.01 and a log2 fold-change of 1. PCA with hierarchical clustering of max-normalized trajectories of the 1000 most abundant clonotypes was used as exploratory dynamics analysis. Separately sequenced CD4+ and CD8+ repertoires were used to assign the CD4 or CD8 phenotype of responding clones. TCRdb trimmed the raw reads at Q25, called clones with MiXCR and kept productive beta chains. Every entry covers one CDR3 protein and lists the most common genes and DNA from its rows. These V and J calls rely on TCRdb rather than the paper's analysis. The sample records 380,000 or so distinct CDR3 sequences, 13% to 15% of which are singletons. About 20% of the sample goes to the ten largest clones.

Overall results and qualifications from the work: Clones contracting from day 15 to 85 had balanced CD4/CD8 phenotypes, while a second wave expanding from day 15 to 37 was biased towards CD4+. Contracting CD4+ clones were located mainly in the CM and EM memory subsets, whereas CD8+ clones were found to be enriched in EMRA. The study included only a couple of mild cases, and larger cohorts that include severe cases with pre-infection samples were judged to be necessary. SARS-CoV-2 specificity was not confirmed for the second-wave clones peaking on day 37. Some responding clones were found in pre-infection memory, which suggests that pre-existing cross-reactive memory T cells took part in the SARS-CoV-2 response.

The receptor's source is a young man who had mild COVID-19 (a few samples of this study predate the infection). The sample titles of this study are shuffled in the database, so cell type and time point are left out; the donor was told from shared clones. The sample comprised PBMCs or a T cell subset sorted from them (not recorded which). The chain was built from TRBV7-9 and TRBJ1-2, with a tentative D gene TRBD1 over 5 matching bases. The CDR3 loop reads CASSLDYRHYGYTF. The DNA is as follows: TGTGCCAGCAGCTTAGACTACAGGCACTATGGCTACACATTC. Extended through the reference TRBV7-9 and TRBJ1-2 proteins, this CDR3 yields the full variable domain: DTGVSQNPRHKITKRGQNVTFRCDPISEHNRLYWYRQTLGQGPEFLTYFQNEAQLEKSRLLSDRFSAERPKGSFSTLEIQRTEQGDSAMYLCASSLDYRHYGYTFGSGTRLTVV.